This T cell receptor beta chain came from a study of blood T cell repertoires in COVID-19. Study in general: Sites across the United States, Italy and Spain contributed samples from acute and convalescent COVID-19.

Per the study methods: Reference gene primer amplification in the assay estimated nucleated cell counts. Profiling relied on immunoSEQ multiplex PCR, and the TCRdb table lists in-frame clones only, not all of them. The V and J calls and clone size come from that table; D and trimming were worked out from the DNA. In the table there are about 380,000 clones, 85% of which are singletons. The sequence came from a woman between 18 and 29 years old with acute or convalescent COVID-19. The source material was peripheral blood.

CDR3: CATSGGREAFF. The CDR3 coding sequence is TGTGCCACCAGTGGCGGGAGAGAAGCTTTCTTT. This sequence joins TRBV24-1 and TRBJ1-1; D not resolved. CDR1 is KGHDR and CDR2 is SFDVKD in the germline V gene. With 5 bases removed from V and 8 bases from J, the gap between germline ends came to 8 bases. The CDR3 covers 11 residues.